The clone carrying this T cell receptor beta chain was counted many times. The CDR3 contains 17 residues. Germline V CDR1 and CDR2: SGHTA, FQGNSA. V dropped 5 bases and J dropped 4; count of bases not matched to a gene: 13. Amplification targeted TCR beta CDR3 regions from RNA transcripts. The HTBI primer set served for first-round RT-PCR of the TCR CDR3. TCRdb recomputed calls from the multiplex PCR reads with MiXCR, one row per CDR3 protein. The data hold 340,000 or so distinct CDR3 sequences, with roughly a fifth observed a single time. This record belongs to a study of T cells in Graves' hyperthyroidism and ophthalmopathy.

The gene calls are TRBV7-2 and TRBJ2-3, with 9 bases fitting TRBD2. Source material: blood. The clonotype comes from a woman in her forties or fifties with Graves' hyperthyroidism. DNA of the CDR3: TGTGCCAGCAGCGCAACACACCTAGCGGGACTGTCAGATACGCAGTATTTT. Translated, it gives CASSATHLAGLSDTQYF.